Each of the 24 T cell receptor beta chains below was sequenced from the same sample in a study of T cell repertoires in cytomegalovirus infection. TCRdb processed the reads anew with MiXCR; each CDR3 protein has one entry. The table has tens of thousands of distinct CDR3 sequences, 20% to 25% seen once; the top ten hold approximately 79%. No cognate antigen is known for these TCRs. The sample taken for sequencing was PBMCs, sequenced either directly or after in vitro stimulation (not recorded which). The receptors originated from a human donor in good health (CMV status not recorded). Some clones in this sample may be carry-over from other donors' samples.

The V and J genes are TRBV29-1 and TRBJ2-1, with TRBD2 matching 14 bases. Germline CDR1 SQVTM, CDR2 ANQGSEA. The CDR3 runs 15 residues. The trim removed 4 bases at V and 7 bases at J, leaving 6 bases unmatched. This CDR3 reads CSVVPGTSGRNEQFF. The CDR3 nucleotides read TGCAGCGTTGTGCCGGGGACTAGCGGGAGAAATGAGCAGTTCTTC.

The chain carries TRBV4-2 and TRBJ1-4; D call uncertain. V was cut by 4 bases and J by 5 bases, with 17 bases left in between. CDR1 and CDR2 from the germline V gene are LGHNA and YNFKEQ. The CDR3 loop spans 16 amino acids. The CDR3 DNA reads TGTGCCAGCAGCCCAGAATGGAAGGTTCCCAATGAAAAACTGTTTTTT. It translates to CASSPEWKVPNEKLFF.

Only a few counts were recorded for this clonotype. In DNA, the CDR3 is TGTGCCAGCAGCTACGCATTGGGATCCGGGGAGCTGTTTTTT. Its translation: CASSYALGSGELFF. The rearrangement joins TRBV7-2 to TRBJ2-2, with D unclear. There are 14 residues in the CDR3. The V and J ends lost 4 bases and 6 bases respectively, with 12 bases between them. The germline CDR1 and CDR2 sequences are SGHTA and FQGNSA.

This rearrangement joins TRBV7-8 to TRBJ2-7; no clear D gene. This CDR3 spans 14 amino acids. Germline CDR1 reads SGHVS; CDR2 reads FQNEAQ. Trimming took 1 base from V and 2 from J, leaving 9 bases between them. Here the CDR3 DNA reads TGTGCCAGCAGCTTAGGTACGATCACCTACGAGCAGTACGTC. Translating it yields CASSLGTITYEQYV.

This clonotype was seen more than once but under ten times. The V and J genes are TRBV19 and TRBJ1-1, with TRBD1 matching over 10 bases. The V gene's germline CDR1 is LNHDA and CDR2 SQIVND (reference sequence). Unmatched junction bases numbered 6, after V lost 1 base and J lost 1 base. The CDR3 loop spans 17 amino acids. This CDR3 reads CASSIVPGQGWNTEAFF. The DNA for the CDR3 is TGTGCCAGTAGTATAGTCCCGGGACAGGGGTGGAACACTGAAGCTTTCTTT.

The J gene is TRBJ2-6, the V gene TRBV4-3; possibly TRBD2 for D (5 bases). The CDR3 covers 17 residues. V was shortened by 0 bases and J by 2 bases, with 11 bases between the two germline ends. Germline lookup yields CDR1 LGHNA and CDR2 YSLEER. The CDR3 is CASSQDPPGAGANVLTF. The CDR3 DNA follows: TGCGCCAGCAGCCAAGACCCGCCCGGGGCTGGGGCCAACGTCCTGACTTTC.

The chain has TRBV19 and TRBJ2-1, with D maybe TRBD1 (6 bases). CDR1 and CDR2 from the germline V gene are LNHDA and SQIVND (reference sequence). CDR3 size: 15 residues. Trimming removed 5 bases at V and 0 bases at J, with 11 bases between. In nucleotides, the CDR3 is TGTGCCAGTAGTCCAGGGGCCCTCTCCTACAATGAGCAGTTCTTC. Its translation: CASSPGALSYNEQFF.

CDR3 bases: TGTGCCAGCAGGCCCACAGGGAGCAATGAGCAGTTCTTC. Its protein product is CASRPTGSNEQFF. This chain uses TRBV12-3 or TRBV12-4 with TRBJ2-1; tentatively, D is TRBD1 (6 bases). V lost 6 bases, J lost 6 bases, and 12 bases lay in between. There are 13 residues in the CDR3.

The chain is built from TRBV20-1 and TRBJ1-5, with a tentative D call TRBD1 (5 bases). V shed 6 bases and J shed 3 bases, with 12 bases lying between them. The CDR3 contains 13 residues. Germline assignment: CDR1 DFQATT and CDR2 SNEGSKA (reference sequence). The CDR3 loop is CSAARGDNQPQHF. The CDR3 bases are TGCAGTGCAGCCAGAGGGGACAATCAGCCCCAGCATTTT.

This clonotype was picked up many times. The rearrangement joins TRBV7-2 to TRBJ2-3; D is possibly TRBD1 (6 bases). The CDR3 has 13 residues. The V end lost 5 bases, the J end lost 6 bases, and 12 bases lay between the germline ends. The V gene's germline CDR1 is SGHTA and CDR2 FQGNSA. The CDR3 here is CASSRKGEDTQYF. In nucleotides, the CDR3 is TGTGCCAGCAGCCGAAAGGGGGAGGATACGCAGTATTTT.

V and J are TRBV4-1 and TRBJ2-1; no clear D gene. This CDR3 has 14 residues. The germline V and J ends were trimmed by 0 bases and 6 bases, with 9 bases remaining between them. Germline CDR1 and CDR2: MGHRA and YSYEKL. This CDR3 is CASSQDTGVNEQFF. CDR3 nucleotides: TGCGCCAGCAGCCAAGATACGGGCGTCAATGAGCAGTTCTTC.

The chain carries TRBV12-3 or TRBV12-4 and TRBJ2-7; TRBD1 or TRBD2 may be the D gene (5 bases each). The V end was cut by 6 bases, the J end by 3 bases, with 12 bases between. This CDR3 has 13 residues. The CDR3 loop reads CASSLGESYEQYV. CDR3 bases: TGTGCCAGCAGCTTGGGGGAAAGCTACGAGCAGTACGTC.

In its sample, this clonotype was seen once. This chain links TRBV12-5 with TRBJ2-3, with 7 bases aligning to TRBD1. V gave up 4 bases and J gave up 7 bases; unmatched junction bases: 8. Germline CDR1 is LGHNT and CDR2 is FRNRAP. The CDR3 covers 14 residues. As DNA, the CDR3 is TGTGCTAGTGGTTCGGGGACAGTGCGTTATACGCAGTATTTT. The encoded protein is CASGSGTVRYTQYF.

The V gene is TRBV11-1, the J gene TRBJ2-7; TRBD2 aligns across 9 bases. After removal of 5 bases from V and 0 bases from J, the junction contained 5 bases not matched to a gene. This CDR3 comprises 15 residues. Germline V gives CDR1 SGHAT, CDR2 FQDESV (reference sequence). The CDR3 here is CASSPFSGSSYEQYF. Here the CDR3 DNA reads TGTGCCAGCAGCCCGTTTAGCGGGAGCTCCTACGAGCAGTACTTC.

This clonotype was counted many times. The rearrangement uses TRBV29-1 and TRBJ1-1; D is undetermined. There are 11 residues in the CDR3. Germline CDR1 SQVTM, CDR2 ANQGSEA. The V and J ends lost 5 bases and 1 base respectively, with 5 bases between them. DNA for the CDR3: TGCAGCGTTCGACAGAACACTGAAGCTTTCTTT. Translating gives CSVRQNTEAFF.

The J gene is TRBJ2-7, the V gene TRBV5-4; D could derive from TRBD1 or TRBD2 (6 bases each). Deletions cut 0 bases from V and 6 bases from J, with 10 bases between. This CDR3 comprises 13 residues. The germline gives CDR1 SGHNT, CDR2 YYREEE (reference sequence). The CDR3 region has the DNA TGTGCCAGCAGCTTGGCGGGGGCGGTCGAGCAGTACTTC. Translation: CASSLAGAVEQYF.

Ten or more counts support this clonotype. The V and J genes are TRBV7-4 and TRBJ1-3; D is unclear. The CDR3 runs to 14 residues. V was pared by 8 bases and J by 4 bases, with 15 bases between. Germline V CDR1 and CDR2: SGHVT, SQSDAQ. The chain's CDR3 is CASGYPTPGNTIYF. The DNA of the CDR3 is TGTGCCAGCGGCTATCCTACTCCCGGAAACACCATATATTTT.

This chain links TRBV12-3 or TRBV12-4 with TRBJ2-3; D is unclear. The CDR3 is 14 residues long. The ends were cut back, 5 bases at V and 1 base at J, with 10 bases in the middle. This CDR3 reads CASSAAGRTDTQYF. The DNA for the CDR3 is TGTGCCAGCAGTGCCGCTGGGCGCACAGATACGCAGTATTTT.

The chain carries TRBV18 and TRBJ1-2; no clear D. V lost 1 base, J lost 5 bases, and 23 bases lay in between. This CDR3 has 18 amino acids. CDR1 is KGHSH, CDR2 LQKENI, per germline. The DNA of the CDR3 is TGTGCCAGCTCACCACTCCGGACTCAGCAAACGGGCGGATATGGCTACACCTTC. This sequence encodes CASSPLRTQQTGGYGYTF. The entire variable domain, with the rest obtained from reference TRBV18 and TRBJ1-2, is as follows: NAGVMQNPRHLVRRRGQEARLRCSPMKGHSHVYWYRQLPEEGLKFMVYLQKENIIDESGMPKERFSAEFPKEGPSILRIQQVVRGDSAAYFCASSPLRTQQTGGYGYTFGSGTRLTVV.

This clonotype occurred many times. The chain employs TRBV7-9 and TRBJ2-1; a weak D match, TRBD2 (6 bases). Germline values: CDR1 SEHNR, CDR2 FQNEAQ (reference sequence). V gave up 1 base and J gave up 5 bases, with 15 bases separating them. CDR3 length equals 16 residues. The CDR3: CASSLGSVAEDNEQFF. Here the CDR3 DNA reads TGTGCCAGCAGCTTAGGATCGGTAGCGGAGGACAATGAGCAGTTCTTC.

This clonotype was observed a handful of times. The V gene is TRBV7-9, the J gene TRBJ1-1, with D possibly TRBD1 on 5 matching bases. Trimming pared 6 bases from V and 3 bases from J, leaving 14 bases between. Germline CDR1 and CDR2: SEHNR and FQNEAQ (reference sequence). This CDR3 is 14 amino acids long. The CDR3 is CASSREGRHTEAFF. DNA for the CDR3: TGTGCCAGCAGTAGGGAGGGGAGGCACACTGAAGCTTTCTTT.

J is TRBJ2-7 and V is TRBV23-1; D may correspond to TRBD1 or TRBD2 (5 bases each). Being an ORF, TRBV23-1 has a function that is uncertain. Deletions cut 9 bases from V and 3 bases from J, with 15 bases between. This CDR3 region has 13 residues. CDR3 nucleotides: TGCGCCAGGACCGGGACCCCCAACTACGAGCAGTACGTC. Protein: CARTGTPNYEQYV.

This clonotype was observed many times. The gene calls are TRBV4-3 and TRBJ2-1; 10 bases are a match to TRBD2. Per germline, CDR1 LGHNA and CDR2 YSLEER. The CDR3 extends over 18 amino acids. The trim removed 0 bases at V and 2 bases at J, leaving 7 bases unmatched. The CDR3 DNA sequence: TGCGCCAGCAGCCAAGAAGCCCCCCTAGCGGGAGCCTACAATGAGCAGTTCTTC. Translating it yields CASSQEAPLAGAYNEQFF.

This clonotype has ten or more counts. This chain connects TRBV12-5 to TRBJ2-5; D uncertain. Trimming pared 7 bases from V and 2 bases from J, leaving 11 bases between. CDR3 size: 13 residues. Germline V gene sequence: CDR1 LGHNT, CDR2 FRNRAP. The CDR3 DNA reads as TGTGCTAGTGATTGGATACGTCAAGAGACCCAGTACTTC. Encoded protein: CASDWIRQETQYF.